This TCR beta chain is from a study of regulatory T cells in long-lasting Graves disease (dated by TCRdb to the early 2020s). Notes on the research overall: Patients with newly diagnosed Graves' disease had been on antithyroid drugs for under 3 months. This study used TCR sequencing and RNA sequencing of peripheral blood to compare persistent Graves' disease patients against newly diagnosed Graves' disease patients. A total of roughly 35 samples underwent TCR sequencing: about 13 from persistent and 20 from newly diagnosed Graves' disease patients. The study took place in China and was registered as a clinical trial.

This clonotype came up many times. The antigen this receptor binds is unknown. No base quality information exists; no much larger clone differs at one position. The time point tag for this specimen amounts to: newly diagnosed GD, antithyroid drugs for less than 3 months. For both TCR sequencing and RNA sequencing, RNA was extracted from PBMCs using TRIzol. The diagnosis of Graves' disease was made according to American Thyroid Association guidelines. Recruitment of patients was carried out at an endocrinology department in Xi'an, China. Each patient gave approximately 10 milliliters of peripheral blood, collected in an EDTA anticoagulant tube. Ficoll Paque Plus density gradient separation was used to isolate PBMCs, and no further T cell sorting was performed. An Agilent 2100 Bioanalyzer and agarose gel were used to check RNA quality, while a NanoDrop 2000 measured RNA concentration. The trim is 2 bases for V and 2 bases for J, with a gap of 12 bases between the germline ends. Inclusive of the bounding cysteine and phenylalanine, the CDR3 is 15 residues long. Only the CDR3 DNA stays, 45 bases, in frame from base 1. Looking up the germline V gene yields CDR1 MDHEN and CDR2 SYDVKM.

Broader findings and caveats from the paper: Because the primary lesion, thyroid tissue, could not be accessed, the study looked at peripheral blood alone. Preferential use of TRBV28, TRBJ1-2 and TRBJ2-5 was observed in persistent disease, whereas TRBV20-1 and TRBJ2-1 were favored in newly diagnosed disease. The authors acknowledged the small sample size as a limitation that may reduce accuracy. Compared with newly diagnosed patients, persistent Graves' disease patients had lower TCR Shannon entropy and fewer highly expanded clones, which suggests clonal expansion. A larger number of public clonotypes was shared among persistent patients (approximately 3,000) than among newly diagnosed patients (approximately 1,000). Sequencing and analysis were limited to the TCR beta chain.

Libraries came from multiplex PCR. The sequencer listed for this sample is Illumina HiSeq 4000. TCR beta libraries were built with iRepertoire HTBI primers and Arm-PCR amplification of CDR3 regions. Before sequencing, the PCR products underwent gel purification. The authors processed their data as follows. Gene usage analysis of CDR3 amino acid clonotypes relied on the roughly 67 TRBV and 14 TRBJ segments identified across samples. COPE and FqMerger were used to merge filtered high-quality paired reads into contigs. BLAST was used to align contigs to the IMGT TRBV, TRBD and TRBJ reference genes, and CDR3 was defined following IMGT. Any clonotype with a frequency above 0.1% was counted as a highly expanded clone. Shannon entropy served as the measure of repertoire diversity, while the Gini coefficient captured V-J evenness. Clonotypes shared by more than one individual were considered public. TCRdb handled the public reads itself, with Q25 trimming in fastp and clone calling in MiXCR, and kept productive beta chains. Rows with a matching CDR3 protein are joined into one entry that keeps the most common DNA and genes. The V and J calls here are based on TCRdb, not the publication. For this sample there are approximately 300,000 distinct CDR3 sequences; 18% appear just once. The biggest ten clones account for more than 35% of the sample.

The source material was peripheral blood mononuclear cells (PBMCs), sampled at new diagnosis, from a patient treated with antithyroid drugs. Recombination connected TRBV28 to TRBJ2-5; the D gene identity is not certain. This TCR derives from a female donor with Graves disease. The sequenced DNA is TGTGCCAGCAGTTTAAGAGAGACCAAGCAAGAGACCCAGTACTTC. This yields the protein CASSLRETKQETQYF.